This T cell receptor beta chain was recorded in a study of T cell responses to AZD1222 COVID-19 vaccine. Concerning this clone itself: Its specificity is unknown.

General observations from the study: The study identified only 6 or 7 AZD1222 recipients as seropositive at baseline. There were vaccine-associated CD4 TCRs across spike, dominant at 160-218 and 743-854.

The germline V gene encodes CDR1 SGDLS and CDR2 YYNGEE. There are 16 residues in the CDR3. The V and J ends lost 3 bases and 0 bases respectively, with 13 bases between them. TCRdb's table, derived via immunoSEQ multiplex PCR, lists solely in-frame clones and lacks some. The sample holds approximately 110,000 clones; more than 65% are singletons and the top ten take about 9%. This TCR came from an adult in good health. The source was peripheral blood, collected on day 0 of AZD1222 vaccination. This chain uses TRBV9 with TRBJ2-1, with D perhaps matching TRBD2 (6 bases). DNA of the CDR3: TGTGCCAGCAGCGCCACCTTAGCGGTCTCCTACAATGAGCAGTTCTTC. Its translation: CASSATLAVSYNEQFF.